The present T cell receptor (beta chain) was sequenced within a study of technical replicates of blood from a handful of donors. Measured with immunoSEQ multiplex PCR; TCRdb has only the in-frame clones, and not every one. Of some 15,000 clones listed, 65% to 85% are singletons. CDR1 is SGHTA, CDR2 FQGNSA, per germline. Between the trimmed V and J ends, which lost 4 bases and 5 bases, there was a span of 9 bases. This CDR3 comprises 12 residues. The TCR comes from a human donor in good health. Some clones in this sample may be carry-over from other donors' samples. The sequenced material came from PBMCs. The gene calls are TRBV7-2 and TRBJ2-7; D is ambiguous. The CDR3 loop reads CASSSPFNEQYF. CDR3 bases: TGTGCCAGCAGCTCCCCCTTTAACGAGCAGTACTTC.